A selection of T cell receptor beta chains follows, all from one sample in a study of blood T cells in healthy people across ages. TCRdb re-analysed the 5' RACE reads in MiXCR, keeping a single row per CDR3 protein. The sample records 1.8 million or so distinct CDR3 sequences, roughly 43% being singletons. Sample: blood. The receptor set was obtained from a human donor in good health. CDR3s include the opening cysteine and the closing phenylalanine or tryptophan. Each record gives: V gene, J gene, clone size, D gene, CDR3 protein, CDR3 DNA. The D gene is left open where the match is weak. The listing skips clone size in some rows; elsewhere it reads once, few, many or a size class.

TRBV9	TRBJ1-2	many	TRBD1	CASSVTVWGQGDGYTF	TGTGCCAGCAGCGTAACTGTTTGGGGACAGGGGGATGGCTACACCTTC
TRBV20-1	TRBJ2-3	few	TRBD1	CSAPGQGGSDITTDTQYF	TGCAGTGCTCCAGGACAGGGAGGTTCAGATATAACCACAGATACGCAGTATTTT
TRBV6-5	TRBJ1-6	few	-	CASSYGSNSPLHF	TGTGCCAGCAGTTACGGAAGTAATTCACCCCTCCACTTT
TRBV20-1	TRBJ1-5	-	-	CGARGGRGVDGQPQHF	TGCGGTGCTAGAGGGGGAAGAGGGGTAGACGGTCAGCCCCAGCATTTT
TRBV27	TRBJ2-1	few	-	CASSFYTSIAYNEQFF	TGTGCCAGCAGTTTCTATACTAGCATAGCCTACAATGAGCAGTTCTTC
TRBV9	TRBJ2-1	-	TRBD1	CVSSATGPLQFF	TGTGTCAGCAGCGCGACAGGGCCCCTTCAGTTCTTC
TRBV11-3	TRBJ2-5	-	TRBD2	CASSPTRDYNEQYF	TGTGCCAGCAGCCCGACTAGGGACTACAATGAGCAGTACTTC
TRBV27	TRBJ1-4	few	-	CASSLRPPESGGKEEKLFF	TGTGCCAGCAGTTTAAGGCCCCCAGAGTCGGGTGGAAAGGAGGAAAAACTGTTTTTT
TRBV29-1	TRBJ1-2	few	TRBD1	CSVLAGTGDYGYTF	TGCAGCGTCCTGGCCGGGACAGGAGACTATGGCTACACCTTC
TRBV20-1	TRBJ1-5	-	-	CSAGEIVAGEPQHF	TGCAGTGCTGGAGAGATCGTAGCGGGGGAGCCCCAGCATTTT
TRBV4-2	TRBJ1-4	-	TRBD1	CASSQTGFAEKLFF	TGTGCCAGCAGCCAGACAGGGTTTGCAGAAAAACTGTTTTTT
TRBV10-3	TRBJ1-6	-	TRBD1	CAISESGTGESPLHF	TGTGCCATCAGTGAGTCCGGGACAGGGGAATCACCCCTCCACTTT
TRBV3-1	TRBJ2-1	few	-	CASVPSGVREGEQFF	TGTGCCAGCGTTCCTTCAGGAGTCAGAGAGGGTGAGCAGTTCTTC
TRBV29-1	TRBJ2-5	-	TRBD1	CSVSGRTGRKTQYF	TGCAGCGTTTCAGGGAGGACAGGGAGGAAGACCCAGTACTTC
TRBV20-1	TRBJ2-1	-	TRBD2	CSAATSGGLEQFF	TGCAGTGCTGCTACTAGCGGGGGTCTCGAGCAGTTCTTC
TRBV20-1	TRBJ2-7	-	-	CSAGFSFGVSSYEQYF	TGCAGTGCTGGATTTTCTTTTGGGGTGAGCTCCTACGAGCAGTACTTC
TRBV29-1	TRBJ1-2	-	TRBD1	CSVETSDRGYGYTF	TGCAGCGTTGAAACGTCCGACAGGGGCTATGGCTACACCTTC
TRBV5-5	TRBJ2-7	-	-	CASSLWARAEGYEQYF	TGTGCCAGCAGCCTATGGGCACGCGCCGAAGGATACGAGCAGTACTTC
TRBV15	TRBJ1-2	-	-	CATSRGGYGYTF	TGTGCCACCAGCAGAGGGGGCTATGGCTACACCTTC
TRBV16	TRBJ2-3	-	-	CASSQLETDTQYF	TGTGCCAGCAGCCAATTGGAGACAGATACGCAGTATTTT
TRBV25-1	TRBJ2-5	-	TRBD1	CASTTWTGVMTETQYF	TGTGCCAGCACCACATGGACAGGGGTGATGACGGAGACCCAGTACTTC
TRBV20-1	TRBJ1-6	-	-	CSAREGTGNSPLHF	TGCAGTGCTAGAGAGGGAACGGGCAATTCACCCCTCCACTTT
TRBV6-6	TRBJ2-7	few	-	CASKEMTGREQYF	TGTGCCAGCAAAGAGATGACAGGTCGCGAGCAGTACTTC
TRBV28	TRBJ2-4	-	-	CASNPGIAKNIQYF	TGTGCCAGCAATCCGGGTATAGCCAAAAACATTCAGTACTTC
TRBV7-2	TRBJ2-4	many	-	CASSLGGANIQYF	TGTGCCAGCAGCTTGGGGGGGGCAAACATTCAGTACTTC
TRBV6-2/TRBV6-3	TRBJ1-5	-	-	CASSPGRKGNQLQHF	TGTGCCAGCAGCCCCGGTCGGAAGGGCAATCAGCTCCAGCATTTT
TRBV12-3/TRBV12-4	TRBJ2-5	few	-	CASSVFQETQYF	TGTGCCAGCTCCGTGTTCCAAGAGACCCAGTACTTC
TRBV5-1	TRBJ1-2	-	-	CASSLDYTTGGGYTF	TGCGCCAGCAGCTTGGACTACACGACGGGGGGTGGCTACACCTTC
TRBV7-3	TRBJ1-6	-	-	CASSLYGRNNSPLHF	TGTGCCAGCAGCTTATATGGCAGGAATAATTCACCCCTCCACTTT
TRBV6-6	TRBJ2-5	few	TRBD2	CASRSRGGETQYF	TGTGCCAGCAGATCGCGGGGGGGGGAGACCCAGTACTTC
TRBV15	TRBJ2-7	few	-	CATSRDNGYYEQYF	TGTGCCACCAGCAGAGATAACGGGTACTACGAGCAGTACTTC
TRBV2	TRBJ2-1	-	TRBD2	CASSPMVPAGGPEQFF	TGTGCCAGCAGTCCCATGGTTCCAGCGGGGGGGCCTGAGCAGTTCTTC
TRBV6-5	TRBJ2-1	few	TRBD2	CASSNSGGWDEQFF	TGTGCCAGCAGCAATAGCGGGGGGTGGGATGAGCAGTTCTTC
TRBV4-3	TRBJ2-7	-	-	CASSQEWSVARGNEQYF	TGCGCCAGCAGCCAAGAATGGTCAGTTGCGAGAGGGAACGAGCAGTACTTC
TRBV6-5	TRBJ1-1	many	-	CASSYSANTEAFF	TGTGCCAGCAGTTACTCAGCGAACACTGAAGCTTTCTTT
TRBV19	TRBJ1-2	-	-	CASRQGRSAYYGYTF	TGTGCCAGTAGGCAGGGGCGATCTGCGTACTATGGCTACACCTTC
TRBV11-2	TRBJ2-7	few	-	CASSPTEVRQYF	TGTGCCAGCAGCCCCACCGAAGTTAGGCAGTACTTC
TRBV7-3	TRBJ2-1	few	-	CASSLHPRGLRGGNEQFF	TGTGCCAGCAGCTTACACCCCCGAGGACTTCGAGGCGGCAATGAGCAGTTCTTC
TRBV20-1	TRBJ2-3	once	-	CSAREEGPGDTQYF	TGCAGTGCTAGAGAGGAGGGTCCCGGGGATACGCAGTATTTT
TRBV20-1	TRBJ1-2	-	-	CSASNPGYGYTF	TGCAGTGCTAGTAATCCGGGGTATGGCTACACCTTC
TRBV2	TRBJ1-5	-	-	CASSEQGWSQPQHF	TGTGCCAGCAGTGAACAGGGGTGGAGCCAGCCCCAGCATTTT
TRBV10-3	TRBJ1-2	few	-	CAISELQAGFGYTF	TGTGCCATCAGTGAGTTACAGGCCGGTTTTGGCTACACCTTC
TRBV12-3/TRBV12-4	TRBJ2-3	-	TRBD2	CASSYLRGTTDAQYF	TGTGCCAGCAGCTATCTGCGGGGGACCACAGATGCGCAGTATTTT
TRBV4-2	TRBJ2-3	-	-	CASSQGRRLADKQSDTQYF	TGTGCCAGCAGCCAAGGGAGGAGGCTAGCCGATAAGCAGTCCGATACGCAGTATTTT
TRBV20-1	TRBJ2-5	few	-	CSARVGRETQYF	TGCAGTGCTAGAGTGGGAAGAGAGACCCAGTACTTC
TRBV5-1	TRBJ2-5	-	-	CASSLSIAVGETQYF	TGCGCCAGCAGCTTGTCTATAGCCGTGGGGGAGACCCAGTACTTC
TRBV15	TRBJ2-7	-	-	CATSRGPGNYEQYF	TGTGCCACCAGCAGGGGACCGGGAAACTACGAGCAGTACTTC
TRBV27	TRBJ2-7	-	-	CASSSITWGRNDEQYF	TGTGCCAGCAGTTCCATTACATGGGGACGAAACGACGAGCAGTACTTC
TRBV7-3	TRBJ2-1	many	TRBD2	CASSPGGSYNEQFF	TGTGCCAGCAGCCCGGGGGGGTCCTACAATGAGCAGTTCTTC
TRBV7-2	TRBJ2-5	-	-	CASSYPPAEETQYF	TGTGCCAGCAGCTACCCGCCGGCCGAAGAGACCCAGTACTTC
TRBV3-1	TRBJ2-7	few	-	CASSGHRDSSYEQYF	TGTGCCAGCAGCGGTCACAGGGATAGCTCCTACGAGCAGTACTTC
TRBV7-3	TRBJ2-3	few	TRBD2	CASSLTGGSGGITDTQYF	TGTGCCAGCAGCTTAACCGGGGGTAGCGGGGGGATCACAGATACGCAGTATTTT
TRBV5-6	TRBJ2-1	few	-	CASSFTGTYNEQFF	TGTGCCAGCAGCTTTACCGGGACCTACAATGAGCAGTTCTTC
TRBV4-3	TRBJ1-5	-	-	CASSQEVGASNQPQHF	TGCGCCAGCAGCCAAGAGGTGGGGGCTAGCAATCAGCCCCAGCATTTT
TRBV29-1	TRBJ2-7	-	TRBD2	CSVATSTDNEQYF	TGCAGCGTCGCGACTAGCACCGACAATGAGCAGTACTTC